This TCR beta chain appears in the sequencing data of a study of T cells in Graves' hyperthyroidism and ophthalmopathy. From RNA transcripts, TCR beta CDR3 regions were amplified. A first-round RT-PCR of the TCR CDR3 used the HTBI primer set. MiXCR, applied by TCRdb to the multiplex PCR reads, yields one record per CDR3 protein. The table has approximately 530,000 distinct CDR3 sequences, nearly 20% seen once. Only a few counts were recorded for this clonotype. Each diagnosis was grounded in clinical symptoms, serum thyroxine and TRAb, thyroid ultrasound, and orbital computed tomography. The germline V gene has CDR1 SGDLS and CDR2 YYNGEE. This CDR3 contains 16 residues. V gave up 4 bases and J gave up 6 bases; unmatched junction bases: 11.

The sequenced sample consisted of blood. This clonotype originated in a man aged 35 to 55 with Graves' ophthalmopathy. The chain carries TRBV9 and TRBJ2-1, with 9 positions matching TRBD1. The CDR3 is CASSPPWGQGPNEQFF. The DNA for the CDR3 is TGTGCCAGCAGCCCTCCATGGGGACAGGGCCCCAATGAGCAGTTCTTC.